This T cell receptor beta chain was sequenced during a study of cytomegalovirus exposure and HLA in healthy donors. Overall study findings and caveats: Productive status was seen about 87% or about 30% of the time for most TCR beta V segments in an earlier analysis. Generally TCR sequences proved uncommon, though certain public TCRs appeared in numerous donors. There were some V segments, including TRBV6-2 and TRBV6-3, excluded as indistinguishable.

Details on this clone: The antigen remains unidentified.

Each donor's status was that of a healthy bone marrow donor. PCR primers comprised 60 Vbeta and 13 Jbeta primers. Sequenced by immunoSEQ multiplex PCR; TCRdb stores in-frame clones only, minus some. Here the sample spans approximately 150,000 clones, less than 90% being singletons. CDR1 SGHRS and CDR2 YFSETQ come from the germline V gene. V trimming: 6 bases; J trimming: 3 bases; junction bases outside the gene matches: 9. The CDR3 runs 16 residues. The chain is built from TRBV5-1 and TRBJ2-2; the match to TRBD1 covers 9 bases. The source is a man aged 25-45 years in good health and CMV-seronegative. What was sequenced was PBMCs. Here the CDR3 DNA reads TGCGCCAGCAACGGCCCGGGACAGGGAGACACCGGGGAGCTGTTTTTT. Its protein product is CASNGPGQGDTGELFF.